This T cell receptor beta chain was recorded in a study of a mutant IDH1 vaccine in newly diagnosed glioma. On the study more broadly: Treated patients were roughly 62% male, roughly 38% female, mean age around 40 years. The earlier regimen, radiotherapy, temozolomide, or both, was most often both.

The CDR3 is 14 amino acids. V trimming: 0 bases; J trimming: 8 bases; junction bases outside the gene matches: 2. Looked up from germline, CDR1 is SGHRS and CDR2 is YFSETQ. Time point meaning: baseline, week 1 (first vaccination visit). Treatment of the sample: pre-vaccination baseline after standard-of-care therapy. The donors' diagnosis was new WHO grade 3 or 4 astrocytoma that was IDH1-mutant and ATRX-lost. Clones were sequenced by immunoSEQ multiplex PCR, and TCRdb holds only the in-frame ones, with some missing. The sample holds approximately 70,000 clones; 79% are singletons and the top ten take 8.2%.

The sequences come from PBMCs, collected from a glioma patient treated with radiotherapy, temozolomide or both. The V and J genes are TRBV5-1 and TRBJ1-4; TRBD1 aligns across 9 bases. This clonotype originated in a man between 50 and 59 years old with glioma. The CDR3 bases are TGCGCCAGCAGCTTGGGACAGGGGGGGGAAAAACTGTTTTTT. This sequence encodes CASSLGQGGEKLFF.